What follows are 8 T cell receptor beta chains derived from one specimen sequenced in a study of blood T cell repertoires in COVID-19. Measured with immunoSEQ multiplex PCR; TCRdb has only the in-frame clones, and not every one. There are around 57,000 clones in the sample; around four fifths occur only once, and about 5.5% lies in the top ten. Sequenced sample: peripheral blood. Receptor source: a woman aged 70 to 79 with acute or convalescent COVID-19.

This clone has only one observation. The chain uses TRBV4-1 and TRBJ1-4; a weak D match, TRBD1 (6 bases). This CDR3 is 18 amino acids long. V was shortened by 0 bases and J by 7 bases, with 21 bases between the two germline ends. The germline CDR1 and CDR2 sequences are MGHRA and YSYEKL. In DNA form, the CDR3 reads TGCGCCAGCAGCCAAGATAGGGCCGGGGGGCCGAAAGGTGAAAAACTGTTTTTT. This gives the protein CASSQDRAGGPKGEKLFF.

The V and J genes are TRBV5-6 and TRBJ1-2; a weak D match, TRBD1 (5 bases). Germline assignment: CDR1 SGHDT and CDR2 YYEEEE. This CDR3 has 15 residues. V was cut by 4 bases and J by 7 bases, with 20 bases left in between. As DNA, the CDR3 is TGTGCCAGCAGCCTCCTGACAGCCATATCTCTTGGCTACACCTTC. Translated: CASSLLTAISLGYTF.

This clone was seen more than once but under ten times. The chain employs TRBV10-3 and TRBJ1-1, with D possibly being TRBD1 (6 bases). The CDR3 covers 12 residues. The V and J ends lost 10 bases and 1 base respectively, with 10 bases between them. Germline CDR1 is ENHRY and CDR2 is SYGVKD. In DNA form, the CDR3 reads TGTGCCACTCAGGACAGGAACACTGAAGCTTTCTTT. Translation gives CATQDRNTEAFF.

The chain couples TRBV10-2 to TRBJ2-5, with 14 bases identical to TRBD2. Losses at the gene ends were 4 bases for V and 1 base for J; bases not matched to a gene: 11. In germline, CDR1 is WSHSY, CDR2 SAAADI. This CDR3 is built from 19 residues. The CDR3 loop is CASSGPPGLAGAPQETQYF. The CDR3 DNA is TGCGCCAGCAGTGGCCCCCCGGGACTAGCGGGGGCCCCCCAAGAGACCCAGTACTTC.

The gene calls are TRBV7-2 and TRBJ1-6; D unclear. The germline V and J ends were trimmed by 0 bases and 9 bases, with 9 bases remaining between them. This CDR3 contains 14 residues. The V gene's germline CDR1 is SGHTA and CDR2 FQGNSA. CDR3 nucleotide sequence: TGTGCCAGCAGCTTAGCGCTGGGCAGTTCACCCCTCCACTTT. This gives the protein CASSLALGSSPLHF.

J is TRBJ2-7 and V is TRBV7-2, with TRBD2 matching 13 bases. J was trimmed by 6 bases and V by 1 base; bases with no gene match: 0. CDR1 is SGHTA and CDR2 is FQGNSA in the germline V gene. The CDR3 totals 14 residues. The CDR3 coding sequence is TGTGCCAGCAGCTTAGGACTAGCGGGGGGCGAGCAGTACTTC. This sequence encodes CASSLGLAGGEQYF.

This clone was detected once. The chain links TRBV7-6 to TRBJ2-1; D call uncertain. CDR3 size: 15 residues. V shed 2 bases and J shed 0 bases, with 8 bases lying between them. CDR1 and CDR2 from the germline V gene are SGHVS and FNYEAQ. The CDR3, as DNA: TGTGCCAGCAGCTTAACTACGAGCTCCTACAATGAGCAGTTCTTC. It translates to CASSLTTSSYNEQFF. Using reference TRBV7-6 and TRBJ2-1 for the parts outside the CDR3, the full variable domain is GAGVSQSPRYKVTKRGQDVALRCDPISGHVSLYWYRQALGQGPEFLTYFNYEAQQDKSGLPNDRFSAERPEGSISTLTIQRTEQRDSAMYRCASSLTTSSYNEQFFGPGTRLTVL.

This chain joins TRBV6-1 and TRBJ2-3; a weak D match, TRBD2 (5 bases). The CDR3 sequence is 14 residues long. V gave up 1 base and J gave up 6 bases, with 11 bases separating them. Germline CDR1 is MNHNS and CDR2 is SASEGT. DNA for the CDR3: TGTGCCAGCAGTGAAGAGGCTAGCCCTGATACGCAGTATTTT. Protein: CASSEEASPDTQYF.